These T cell receptor beta chains were read from a single sample in a study of cytomegalovirus exposure and HLA in healthy donors. The table came from immunoSEQ multiplex PCR; TCRdb's copy has only in-frame clones and leaves some out. The sample holds about 190,000 clones, under 85% seen once. The sample comprised PBMCs. The receptors stem from a woman younger than 30 in good health and CMV-seronegative. Both conserved end residues are part of each CDR3. The order of the fields is J gene, V gene, D gene, clone size, CDR3 DNA, CDR3 protein. The D gene is left open where the match is weak. The listing skips clone size in some rows; elsewhere it reads once, few, many or a size class.

TRBJ1-2,TRBV6-5,.,.,TGTGCCAGCAGGGGGAGGGTCACCTATGGCTACACCTTC,CASRGRVTYGYTF
TRBJ1-2,TRBV5-8,.,.,TGTGCCAGCAGCTTGGTCGCCGGGGGATCTAACTATGGCTACACCTTC,CASSLVAGGSNYGYTF
TRBJ1-1,TRBV10-1,.,.,TGCGCCAGCAGTGAGTCAACCGCAGGAGGGGAAGCTTTCTTT,CASSESTAGGEAFF
TRBJ1-2,TRBV15,.,.,TGTGCCACCAGCATCTCGGGGGGAAGAGGCTATGGCTACACCTTC,CATSISGGRGYGYTF
TRBJ1-4,TRBV28,.,.,TGTGCCAGTAAAGGGACTACTAATGAAAAACTGTTTTTT,CASKGTTNEKLFF
TRBJ1-1,TRBV4-2,TRBD1,.,TGTGCCAGCAGCCAAGATGGAAACGCAGGGGGCCGGACTGAAGCTTTCTTT,CASSQDGNAGGRTEAFF
TRBJ2-7,TRBV5-1,TRBD2,.,TGCGCCAGCAGCTATGGGACTAGCGGGCTGAGCGCCTACGAGCAGTACTTC,CASSYGTSGLSAYEQYF
TRBJ2-1,TRBV5-1,TRBD1,.,TGCGCCAGCAGCTTGGGGCAGGGGGCGTACAATGAGCAGTTCTTC,CASSLGQGAYNEQFF
TRBJ1-1,TRBV28,TRBD1,.,TGTGCCAGCAGTTTATCAGGGGGAGAAAAAGTTGAAGCTTTCTTT,CASSLSGGEKVEAFF
TRBJ1-1,TRBV19,TRBD1,.,TGTGCCAGCAAATCGGACAGGGGGCACGAAGCTTTCTTT,CASKSDRGHEAFF
TRBJ2-1,TRBV10-3,TRBD2,.,TGTGCCATCAGTCGTAGGACTAGCGGGAGCAATGAGCAGTTCTTC,CAISRRTSGSNEQFF
TRBJ1-1,TRBV10-3,.,.,TGTGCCATCAGTGAGTCGGCAGGTGGCGACGCTGAAGCTTTCTTT,CAISESAGGDAEAFF
TRBJ2-5,TRBV5-6,TRBD2,.,TGTGCCAGCAGCTTGGCCGCGGGAGGCGGAGAGACCCAGTACTTC,CASSLAAGGGETQYF
TRBJ1-2,TRBV28,TRBD1,few,TGTGCCAGCACCCCCGACGGGACAGGGCGAGGCTACACCTTC,CASTPDGTGRGYTF
TRBJ2-1,TRBV7-2,TRBD2,few,TGTGCCAGCAGCTTAGTTAGGCTAGCGGTATACAATGAGCAGTTCTTC,CASSLVRLAVYNEQFF
TRBJ2-5,TRBV7-2,.,.,TGTGCCAGCAGCTTGCGGGTTTCCGTGCAAGAGACCCAGTACTTC,CASSLRVSVQETQYF
TRBJ1-5,TRBV19,.,.,TGTGCCAGTAGCCCCGGACAGAACAATCAGCCCCAGCATTTT,CASSPGQNNQPQHF
TRBJ2-7,TRBV30,TRBD2,.,TGTGCCTGGAGACCAGGCAGCGGGAATTTGTACGAGCAGTACTTC,CAWRPGSGNLYEQYF
TRBJ1-4,TRBV11-3,.,.,TGTGCCAGCGCCCGGGGTCGGGGGGATGAAAAACTGTTTTTT,CASARGRGDEKLFF
TRBJ2-7,TRBV7-7,TRBD2,.,TGTGCCAGCAGCCCTCGGGGCGGGGGAGAGCAGTACTTC,CASSPRGGGEQYF
TRBJ1-5,TRBV5-1,TRBD1,few,TGCGCCAGCAGCCGCGGGACAGGGGATCAGCCCCAGCATTTT,CASSRGTGDQPQHF
TRBJ2-3,TRBV6-5,TRBD1,.,TGTGCCAGCAGTACAGGGGGCGCGGGCACAGATACGCAGTATTTT,CASSTGGAGTDTQYF
TRBJ2-2,TRBV30,.,few,TGTGCCTGGAGTCTCCTCGGGGTGACCGGGGAGCTGTTTTTT,CAWSLLGVTGELFF
TRBJ2-7,TRBV7-8,TRBD1,.,TGTGCCAGCAGCGGGGGACAGAACCACGAGCAGTACTTC,CASSGGQNHEQYF
TRBJ2-6,TRBV15,.,once,TGTGCCACCAGCTTATACGGGAGCTCTGGGGCCAACGTCCTGACTTTC,CATSLYGSSGANVLTF
TRBJ2-1,TRBV11-2,TRBD2,.,TGTGCCAGCAGCAGGACTAGCGGGGAGAGATACAATGAGCAGTTCTTC,CASSRTSGERYNEQFF
TRBJ1-4,TRBV18,.,.,TGTGCCAGCTCACCGTCGGTGGCTAATGAAAAACTGTTTTTT,CASSPSVANEKLFF
TRBJ2-1,TRBV18,TRBD1,.,TGTGCCAGCTCACTCCAACAGGGGGCTTACAATGAGCAGTTCTTC,CASSLQQGAYNEQFF
TRBJ2-3,TRBV10-1,TRBD2,.,TGCGCCAGCAGTGAGTGGGGCGGGAGTTCTGTAGATACGCAGTATTTT,CASSEWGGSSVDTQYF
TRBJ1-3,TRBV6-6,.,.,TGTGCCAGCAGTTACACAAACTCTGGAAACACCATATATTTT,CASSYTNSGNTIYF
TRBJ2-7,TRBV27,.,.,TGTGCCAGCAGTCCTCGCCAGGGCTACGAGCAGTACTTC,CASSPRQGYEQYF
TRBJ1-2,TRBV18,TRBD1,.,TGTGCCAGCTCACCAGAACAGGGGGCGCTAAACTATGGCTACACCTTC,CASSPEQGALNYGYTF
TRBJ2-2,TRBV2,TRBD1,.,TGTGCCAGCAGTGAATGGACAGGTGGAAACCGGGAGCTGTTTTTT,CASSEWTGGNRELFF
TRBJ2-1,TRBV2,TRBD1,few,TGTGCCAGCAGTGACTTGAACAGGGGGTCTGCGAGGGGGTATGAGCAGTTCTTC,CASSDLNRGSARGYEQFF
TRBJ1-2,TRBV7-9,TRBD1,.,TGTGCCGGGGACAGGGGTTTTAATGGCTACACCTTC,CAGDRGFNGYTF
TRBJ2-7,TRBV10-3,TRBD2,.,TGTGCCATCAGTGATGCGACTAGCGGGAGGGCCAGGGAGCAGTACTTC,CAISDATSGRAREQYF
TRBJ2-6,TRBV5-6,.,.,TGTGCCAGCAGCCCACGCAGGGTTTTCTCTGGGGCCAACGTCCTGACTTTC,CASSPRRVFSGANVLTF
TRBJ2-7,TRBV11-2,TRBD1,.,TGTGCCAGCAGTTTTGCAAGGGACAGGGGTTACTACGAGCAGTACTTC,CASSFARDRGYYEQYF
TRBJ1-1,TRBV7-9,.,.,TGTGCCAGCAGCTTAAACAGGGCACACACTGAAGCTTTCTTT,CASSLNRAHTEAFF
TRBJ2-1,TRBV28,TRBD2,.,TGTGCCAGCATGAGACTAGCGGACTACAATGAGCAGTTCTTC,CASMRLADYNEQFF
TRBJ1-1,TRBV20-1,.,.,TGCAGTGCCGACGGGACAACCGAAGCTTTCTTT,CSADGTTEAFF
TRBJ1-1,TRBV28,TRBD1,few,TGTGCCAGCAATTATTTTTCCCTACAGGGGCAGGACACTGAAGCTTTCTTT,CASNYFSLQGQDTEAFF
TRBJ2-7,TRBV27,.,.,TGTGCCAGCAGTTCCAATGCCGGGACACAACCCTACGAGCAGTACTTC,CASSSNAGTQPYEQYF
TRBJ1-2,TRBV5-6,.,.,TGTGCCAGCACCGCCCCGAGACGAGGCTTTATGAGAGGCTACACCTTC,CASTAPRRGFMRGYTF